The text below deals with one T cell receptor beta chain. The specificity of this receptor is unknown. Base qualities are not recorded, but no much larger clone differs from it by a single base. Per the germline V gene, SGDLS is the CDR1 and YYNGEE is the CDR2. Deletion took 3 bases off V and 3 bases off J, with a span of 6 bases between the germline ends. Spanning cysteine to phenylalanine, the CDR3 consists of 13 amino acids. Left in the record is the CDR3 DNA by itself, 39 bases read in frame from the first base. Library method: the immunoSEQ multiplex PCR assay. The paper's processing steps were these. To diagnose cytomegalovirus status from the catalog of TCR beta chain sequences, a statistical classification framework was built. The table comes from immuneACCESS by way of TCRdb, which keeps in-frame sequences with V and J called. Part of the clones is missing from these tables; in studies checked, under half for an unresolved V gene and the rest for unknown reasons. V and J calls and clone size are given by that table; D and trimming were obtained from the DNA. The sample table records about 340,000 clones; roughly 90% of these occur just once. The ten largest clonotypes hold 0.65% to 0.85% of the sample.

This entry belongs to a study of cytomegalovirus exposure and HLA in healthy donors (dated 2017 in TCRdb). In terms of the full investigation: According to a later analysis, one platform produced both the 120 validation repertoires and the 670 or so repertoires of the first cohort. The aim of the study was to test whether cataloging public T cell receptors could identify signatures of past pathogen exposure. In addition to the first cohort of 666 subjects, a separate validation cohort of 120 different subjects was used. The study combined high-throughput TCR immunosequencing, statistical association of individual TCRs with disease status, and machine learning to predict cytomegalovirus infection status.

The paper's findings and limits, for the study overall: The validation cohort had no HLA typing available for a later analysis, so co-occurrence within that cohort was assessed over all 120 or so repertoires. The authors suggested that the approach could potentially be generalized to other disease states and immunological phenotypes. Cytomegalovirus status was reported to be diagnosed by the classifier with high specificity and sensitivity in both the original and validation cohorts. In the study, around 160 TCR beta chains were listed as associated with cytomegalovirus. In vitro tests confirmed that three of the cytomegalovirus-associated TCR beta chains recognize cytomegalovirus antigens. Most TCR sequences were seen in very few donors, while some public TCRs were found in many individuals. Of the cluster scores, around 95% were above 0 in a later analysis, which found that TCRs clustered in the first cohort also tended to co-occur in the roughly 130 validation repertoires.

The donors belonged to the validation cohort of about 130 subjects, which was separate from the approximately 700-subject first cohort. This TCR derives from a woman younger than 30 in good health and CMV-seronegative. The sequence links TRBV9 to TRBJ2-2, and perhaps TRBD2 as D gene, on 6 matching bases. Sequencing was carried out using PBMCs. The DNA reads TGTGCCAGCAGCGGCGGGGACACCGGGGAGCTGTTTTTT. The encoded protein is CASSGGDTGELFF.